Listed here are 19 T cell receptor beta chains from one sample, sequenced in a study of T cell responses to AZD1222 COVID-19 vaccine. This table comes from immunoSEQ multiplex PCR, and its TCRdb copy is limited to in-frame clones, with some not included. Among roughly 100,000 clones listed, over 80% were seen once. Sequenced here: peripheral blood, sampled on day 0 of AZD1222 vaccination. These receptors were obtained from an adult in good health.

There are a few counts of this clone. V is TRBV24-1 and J is TRBJ1-2; the match to TRBD1 covers 8 bases. Trimming took 3 bases from V and 4 from J; bases not matched to a gene: 15. There are 18 residues in the CDR3. Germline CDR1 and CDR2: KGHDR and SFDVKD. The CDR3 is CATSDPRTGIESRYGYTF. Written as DNA, the CDR3 is TGTGCCACCAGTGATCCCCGGACAGGGATAGAGTCTCGCTATGGCTACACCTTC.

The chain uses TRBV19 and TRBJ1-3; D is perhaps TRBD1 (6 bases). Trimming removed 6 bases from V and 0 bases from J, with 9 bases in between. The CDR3 is 14 amino acids. Germline lookup yields CDR1 LNHDA and CDR2 SQIVND (reference sequence). In nucleotides, the CDR3 is TGTGCCAGTAGCCAGGGACACTCTGGAAACACCATATATTTT. Translating gives CASSQGHSGNTIYF.

This clone was counted between two and nine times. This sequence joins TRBV19 and TRBJ1-5; D not certain. V gave up 4 bases and J gave up 6 bases, with 10 bases separating them. The CDR3 consists of 13 residues. The germline V gene encodes CDR1 LNHDA and CDR2 SQIVND (reference sequence). CDR3 in amino acids: CASSSGPLQPQHF. CDR3 DNA sequence: TGTGCCAGTAGTAGTGGACCTCTTCAGCCCCAGCATTTT.

The chain recombines TRBV6-2 or TRBV6-3 with TRBJ2-7, with 13 nucleotides matching TRBD2. After removal of 5 bases from V and 3 bases from J, the junction contained 13 bases not matched to a gene. The CDR3 runs 18 residues. From germline, CDR1 is MNHEY and CDR2 SVGEGT. CDR3 sequence: CASSQTGTSGAKNYEQYF. In DNA form, the CDR3 reads TGTGCCAGCAGTCAAACCGGGACTAGCGGGGCCAAAAACTACGAGCAGTACTTC.

The gene calls are TRBV28 and TRBJ1-6; D ambiguous. Germline CDR1 MDHEN, CDR2 SYDVKM. The CDR3 length is 14 residues. The V and J ends lost 8 bases and 8 bases respectively, with 16 bases between them. The CDR3 region is CASHRGGGYSPLHF. For the CDR3, the DNA is TGTGCCAGCCACCGGGGAGGTGGCTATTCACCCCTCCACTTT.

The chain employs TRBV28 and TRBJ1-2; 9 nucleotides match TRBD1. V was pared by 7 bases and J by 11 bases, with 8 bases of the junction left unmatched. The V gene's germline CDR1 is MDHEN and CDR2 SYDVKM. The CDR3 loop spans 12 amino acids. CDR3 in DNA: TGTGCCAGCACCGGGGGACAGGGAGGTTACACCTTC. Translating gives CASTGGQGGYTF.

The chain uses TRBV18 and TRBJ2-3; the D is unclear. CDR1 and CDR2 from the germline V gene are KGHSH and LQKENI. Trimming left V 0 bases short and J 4 bases short, with 11 bases between. The CDR3 contains 15 residues. The CDR3 loop reads CASSPPGWQSDTQYF. Written as DNA, the CDR3 is TGTGCCAGCTCACCACCGGGATGGCAGTCAGATACGCAGTATTTT.

The chain combines TRBV2 with TRBJ2-2; D is unclear. V was trimmed by 1 base and J by 6 bases, leaving 15 bases between them. This CDR3 is 16 amino acids long. The germline V gene has CDR1 SNHLY and CDR2 FYNNEI. CDR3 loop: CASSEGWAPRPGELFF. CDR3 bases: TGTGCCAGCAGTGAAGGTTGGGCTCCTCGACCCGGGGAGCTGTTTTTT.

The DNA for the CDR3 is TGTGCCAGCAGACCTGGGACCCCCATAGCGTCGAATGAGCAGTTCTTC. It codes for CASRPGTPIASNEQFF. V usage is TRBV28 and J usage is TRBJ2-1; D is perhaps TRBD1 or TRBD2 (5 bases each). The germline V and J ends were trimmed by 6 bases and 7 bases, with 22 bases remaining between them. Germline V gives CDR1 MDHEN, CDR2 SYDVKM. The CDR3 length is 16 residues.

As concerns this clone: This sample includes further DNA sequences coding for the same CDR3. The rearrangement links TRBV7-2 to TRBJ2-7; TRBD2 might be the D (7 bases). The CDR3 runs 15 residues. The V end was cut by 1 base, the J end by 1 base, with 11 bases between. Germline CDR1 SGHTA, CDR2 FQGNSA. The CDR3 loop reads CASSLGGGGSYEQYF. CDR3 bases: TGTGCCAGCAGCTTAGGGGGGGGCGGTTCCTACGAGCAGTACTTC.

In this sample, this clone turned up once. The V call is TRBV7-8, the J call TRBJ2-7; 7 positions match TRBD1. Germline assignment: CDR1 SGHVS and CDR2 FQNEAQ. This CDR3 spans 15 amino acids. J lost 2 bases, V lost 7 bases, and 11 bases had no gene match. CDR3 amino acids: CASTDRAHTAYEQYF. The CDR3 region has the DNA TGTGCCAGCACCGACAGGGCTCACACAGCCTACGAGCAGTACTTC.

The gene calls are TRBV6-4 and TRBJ1-1; no clear D gene. The V gene lost 2 bases and the J gene lost 2 bases, with 6 bases spanning the gap. There are 13 residues in the CDR3. CDR1 is MRHNA and CDR2 is SNTAGT in the germline V gene. CDR3 in amino acids: CASSDRVNTEAFF. CDR3 nucleotides: TGTGCCAGCAGTGACAGGGTAAACACTGAAGCTTTCTTT.

The genes are TRBV7-9 and TRBJ2-7; 8 nucleotides match TRBD2. The V gene end was trimmed by 1 base and the J gene end by 7 bases; junction bases not matched to a gene: 9. CDR1 and CDR2 (germline): SEHNR, FQNEAQ (reference sequence). The CDR3 sequence is 15 residues long. The CDR3 nucleotides read TGTGCCAGCAGCTTAGGCCCAGCGGGAGAGAGGGAGCAGTACTTC. Translated, it gives CASSLGPAGEREQYF. Based on the CDR3 plus reference TRBV7-9 and TRBJ2-7, the full variable domain is DTGVSQNPRHKITKRGQNVTFRCDPISEHNRLYWYRQTLGQGPEFLTYFQNEAQLEKSRLLSDRFSAERPKGSFSTLEIQRTEQGDSAMYLCASSLGPAGEREQYFGPGTRLTVT.

CDR3 coding DNA: TGTGCCAGCAGCCAATTCGGACAGGGGGATAGAATCTATGGCTACACCTTC. Translated: CASSQFGQGDRIYGYTF. The genes are TRBV16 and TRBJ1-2; TRBD1 agrees at 10 bases. There are 17 residues in the CDR3. The V gene's germline CDR1 is KGHSY and CDR2 FQNENV. With 1 base clipped from V and 4 bases from J, the junction kept 9 bases outside the gene matches.

The chain joins TRBV11-2 to TRBJ1-5; 7 bases fit TRBD1. CDR1 and CDR2 from the germline V gene are SGHAT and FQNNGV. The CDR3 has 13 residues. After removal of 4 bases from V and 5 bases from J, the junction contained 2 bases not matched to a gene. The CDR3 loop reads CASSSGGHQPQHF. Written as DNA, the CDR3 is TGTGCCAGCAGCTCAGGGGGTCATCAGCCCCAGCATTTT.

This clone was seen only a few times. The V call is TRBV7-8, the J call TRBJ2-1; 10 bases match TRBD2. Losses at the gene ends were 7 bases for V and 4 bases for J; bases not matched to a gene: 7. Germline V gene sequence: CDR1 SGHVS, CDR2 FQNEAQ. The CDR3 runs 15 residues. The CDR3 sequence is CASTSGRVRYNEQFF. CDR3 sequence (DNA): TGTGCCAGCACTAGCGGGAGAGTAAGGTACAATGAGCAGTTCTTC.

For this clone: A junction boundary mismatches the germline segment, possibly from a read error. The genes are TRBV27 and TRBJ2-1; the D gene is possibly TRBD1 (5 bases). The CDR3 is made up of 14 amino acids. Germline CDR1 and CDR2: MNHEY and SMNVEV (reference sequence). The CDR3 loop is CASSLSWGRLDEVF. CDR3 DNA: TGTGCCAGCAGTTTAAGCTGGGGCAGGTTGGACGAGGTCTTC.

The V gene is TRBV7-2, the J gene TRBJ2-4; no firm D call. This CDR3 has 14 amino acids. Trimming removed 1 base from V and 0 bases from J, with 4 bases in between. Germline loops: CDR1 SGHTA, CDR2 FQGNSA. The CDR3 DNA sequence: TGTGCCAGCAGCTTAGTTGGAGCCAAAAACATTCAGTACTTC. It is translated as CASSLVGAKNIQYF.

V usage is TRBV9 and J usage is TRBJ1-2; a weak D match, TRBD1 (6 bases). This CDR3 has 16 residues. V lost 4 bases and J lost 5, with 21 bases in between. Germline CDR1 is SGDLS and CDR2 is YYNGEE. The DNA for the CDR3 is TGTGCCAGCAGCCCCCGGTGGCAGGGGAGCCTATATGGCTACACCTTC. Its translation: CASSPRWQGSLYGYTF.